Detailed here is one TCR beta chain. Data came from immunoSEQ multiplex PCR; TCRdb stores just in-frame clones and leaves some out. The table records tens of thousands of clones, approximately 89% of them present only once. The CDR3 runs 15 residues. Germline V gene sequence: CDR1 MNHEY, CDR2 SMNVEV (reference sequence). V was trimmed by 0 bases and J by 3 bases, leaving 9 bases between them. The sample comes from a study of control samples from healthy donors and cancer patients. The TCR originated in a man aged 50-59 years in good health. Sequencing input: blood. The genes are TRBV27 and TRBJ1-3, with no clear D. The CDR3 DNA reads as TGTGCCAGCAGTTTATCCGGTGCGGGTGGAAACACCATATATTTT. Amino acids: CASSLSGAGGNTIYF.